Shown below are 16 T cell receptor beta chains from a single sample sequenced in a study of T cell repertoires in cytomegalovirus infection. Via MiXCR, TCRdb re-called the reads, giving one row per CDR3 protein. The table shows approximately 74,000 distinct CDR3 sequences, with approximately 40% occurring only once. Their antigens are not known. This material consisted of CD8+ T cells from cultured PBMCs, taken from culture after CMV antigen stimulation. All receptors come from a human donor in good health (CMV status not recorded). Some clones in this sample may be carry-over from other donors' samples.

The chain couples TRBV7-4 to TRBJ2-7; unclear D gene. The CDR3 contains 12 residues. V lost 1 base to trimming and J lost 8 bases, with 9 bases between them. Germline V gene data show CDR1 as SGHVT and CDR2 as SQSDAQ. The CDR3: CASSLGPLQQYF. CDR3 nucleotide sequence: TGTGCCAGCAGCTTAGGACCCCTGCAGCAGTACTTC.

The chain combines TRBV6-1 with TRBJ1-3, with a weak D call TRBD1 (6 bases). The CDR3 has 16 amino acids. The V gene lost 1 base and the J gene lost 4 bases, with 14 bases spanning the gap. Germline V gives CDR1 MNHNS, CDR2 SASEGT. Written as DNA, the CDR3 is TGTGCCAGCAGTGAAGTGGATATGGACAGAGGAAACACCATATATTTT. It translates to CASSEVDMDRGNTIYF.

The CDR3 spells CASGAGTSGYNEQFF. For the CDR3, the DNA is TGTGCCAGCGGGGCCGGGACTAGCGGTTACAATGAGCAGTTCTTC. The chain couples TRBV27 to TRBJ2-1; TRBD2 agrees at 11 bases. Looked up from germline, CDR1 is MNHEY and CDR2 is SMNVEV (reference sequence). J lost 4 bases, V lost 8 bases, and 7 bases had no gene match. This CDR3 is built from 15 residues.

This clonotype showed up just a few times. The chain carries TRBV4-1 and TRBJ2-1; D remains ambiguous. Germline CDR1 reads MGHRA; CDR2 reads YSYEKL. The CDR3 contains 12 residues. The V and J ends lost 4 bases and 5 bases respectively, with 6 bases between them. CDR3 DNA: TGCGCCAGCAGCCGTACAGACAATGAGCAGTTCTTC. It specifies CASSRTDNEQFF.

The rearrangement uses TRBV2 and TRBJ2-2; possible D gene TRBD1, 5 bases. This CDR3 has 14 residues. From germline, CDR1 is SNHLY and CDR2 FYNNEI. V was pared by 10 bases and J by 4 bases, with 16 bases between. In DNA, the CDR3 is TGTGCCACCCCAGGCAGGGTGTCCACCGGGGAGCTGTTTTTT. Its protein is CATPGRVSTGELFF.

The V gene is TRBV4-1, the J gene TRBJ1-2; TRBD1 might be the D (5 bases). Germline CDR1 reads MGHRA; CDR2 reads YSYEKL. With 4 bases removed from V and 4 bases from J, the gap between germline ends came to 19 bases. The CDR3 covers 16 residues. CDR3 nucleotides: TGCGCCAGCAGCCTAGGGAGTGCTCAGGGAAGCTATGGCTACACCTTC. Encoded protein: CASSLGSAQGSYGYTF.

The chain joins TRBV4-1 to TRBJ1-5; 7 bases agree with TRBD1. V lost 0 bases and J lost 4; bases outside the gene matches: 6. The length of the CDR3 is 16 residues. CDR1 and CDR2 from the germline V gene are MGHRA and YSYEKL. DNA for the CDR3: TGCGCCAGCAGCCAAGAGATGGGACAGATAAATCAGCCCCAGCATTTT. Amino acids: CASSQEMGQINQPQHF.

This rearrangement joins TRBV3-1 to TRBJ1-1; the D is unclear. Germline V CDR1 and CDR2: LGHDT, YNNKEL (reference sequence). Trimming stripped 0 bases from V and 11 bases from J, with 19 bases between. The CDR3 spans 15 residues. CDR3 in amino acids: CASSQDPQPEGGAFF. The CDR3 nucleotides read TGTGCCAGCAGCCAAGATCCCCAGCCCGAAGGTGGGGCTTTCTTT.

In this sample, this clonotype turned up a few times. The chain uses TRBV7-6 and TRBJ2-1; D may be TRBD2 (6 bases). CDR3 length equals 15 residues. The germline gives CDR1 SGHVS, CDR2 FNYEAQ. V dropped 5 bases and J dropped 10 bases, with 21 bases sitting between them. The CDR3 DNA follows: TGTGCCAGCAGCAGCGCGATGCGGGGAGGAGGGGAGCAGTTCTTC. As protein: CASSSAMRGGGEQFF.

The chain recombines TRBV25-1 with TRBJ1-1; tentative D call: TRBD1 (5 bases). The CDR3 is 14 residues long. Germline CDR1 is MGHDK and CDR2 is SYGVNS. Trimming stripped 1 base from V and 3 bases from J, with 9 bases between. CDR3 nucleotide sequence: TGTGCCAGCAGTGAATGGGACTCGGACACTGAAGCTTTCTTT. As protein: CASSEWDSDTEAFF.

For the CDR3, the DNA is TGTGCCAGCAGCTGGGGGACTACCACTGAAGCTTTCTTT. Its translation: CASSWGTTTEAFF. The rearrangement uses TRBV7-9 and TRBJ1-1, with TRBD1 as a possible D gene (5 bases). V lost 4 bases to trimming and J lost 4 bases, with 10 bases between them. The CDR3 length is 13 residues. CDR1 and CDR2 from the germline V gene are SEHNR and FQNEAQ (reference sequence).

This clonotype was found a few times. This rearrangement joins TRBV6-5 to TRBJ1-1; D gene unclear. V was trimmed by 5 bases and J by 5 bases, leaving 15 bases between them. The CDR3 is 14 residues long. Germline CDR1 is MNHEY and CDR2 is SVGAGI. CDR3 sequence (DNA): TGTGCCAGCAGTCCGGACCCAAAAGGAACTGAAGCTTTCTTT. This gives the protein CASSPDPKGTEAFF.

This chain connects TRBV2 to TRBJ1-1, with D perhaps matching TRBD1 (6 bases). This CDR3 has 14 amino acids. Germline V gene sequence: CDR1 SNHLY, CDR2 FYNNEI. Trimming removed 6 bases at V and 1 base at J, with 12 bases between. CDR3 in amino acids: CASSAYRENTEAFF. CDR3 DNA: TGTGCCAGCAGCGCATACAGGGAGAACACTGAAGCTTTCTTT.

This clonotype has just a few counts. V and J are TRBV7-2 and TRBJ1-1; D not certain. The length of the CDR3 is 14 residues. V was shortened by 0 bases and J by 0 bases, with 5 bases between the two germline ends. From germline, CDR1 is SGHTA and CDR2 FQGNSA. CDR3 bases: TGTGCCAGCAGCTTAGCTACAGTGAACACTGAAGCTTTCTTT. As protein: CASSLATVNTEAFF.

The chain couples TRBV4-1 to TRBJ1-1; 9 positions agree with TRBD1. Germline loops: CDR1 MGHRA, CDR2 YSYEKL. This CDR3 is 16 amino acids long. V shed 0 bases and J 5 bases; nucleotides not matched to a gene: 7. The CDR3 spells CASSQEAGQGRTEAFF. CDR3 sequence (DNA): TGCGCCAGCAGCCAAGAGGCGGGACAGGGTCGGACTGAAGCTTTCTTT.

This clonotype has just a few counts. In DNA form, the CDR3 reads TGTGCCAGCAGTGATTTGGCGCTCTCTGGGGCCAACGTCCTGACTTTC. Protein sequence: CASSDLALSGANVLTF. V is TRBV2 and J is TRBJ2-6; D not certain. Germline V CDR1 and CDR2: SNHLY, FYNNEI. Trimming left V 3 bases short and J 0 bases short, with 9 bases between. The CDR3 totals 16 residues.